This T cell receptor (beta chain) stems from a study of T-cell reconstitution after alpha-beta-depleted transplantation in children (TCRdb year 2016). Background for the entire study: Using TCR repertoire profiling, the study followed T-cell immune reconstitution in a quantitative way in children after TCRalphabeta/CD19-depleted allogeneic hematopoietic cell transplantation.

Library creation used PCR. TCRdb shows the sequencer as Illumina HiSeq 2500. TCR libraries were prepared with molecular barcoding, using unique molecular identifiers to normalize TCRbeta repertoire quantification. The public reads were reanalyzed by TCRdb: fastp trimming at Q25, MiXCR alignment, in-frame beta chains only. Under each unique CDR3 protein, matching rows form one entry showing the most common genes and DNA. The sample table contains hundreds of thousands of distinct CDR3 sequences; only one count was recorded for nearly 10% of them. The ten most abundant clones make up roughly a tenth of the sample. After removal of 3 bases from V and 4 bases from J, the junction retains 11 bases not matched to a gene. The CDR3 starts with the cysteine, ends with the phenylalanine, and has 18 residues. Only the CDR3 DNA stays, 54 bases, in frame from base 1. The table lists this clonotype with many counts. Its specific antigen is unknown. No qualities accompany the bases; no much larger clone lies one base away.

Sample: PBMCs from the stem cell graft donor, taken from the stem cell graft. The clonotype originates from a human donor who donated a stem cell graft to a child with SCID. The chain is assembled from TRBV12-3 or TRBV12-4 and TRBJ2-2; TRBD1 fits 10 bases in the junction. Here is the DNA: TGTGCCAGCAGTTTCCAGCCCCCCGGGACAGGGGCCACCGGGGAGCTGTTTTTT. The encoded protein is CASSFQPPGTGATGELFF.